The 22 T cell receptor beta chains below were found in one sample sequenced in a study of shared T cell receptors in the human thymus. TCRdb keeps only in-frame clones here, not all; method: immunoSEQ multiplex PCR. The sample lists about 380,000 clones, about 95% seen once, with approximately 0.018% in the top ten. What was sequenced was thymocytes. These receptors were taken from a human donor.

This sequence joins TRBV5-1 and TRBJ1-1; possibly TRBD1 for D (6 bases). V was pared by 1 base and J by 6 bases, with 16 bases between. In germline, CDR1 is SGHRS, CDR2 YFSETQ. The CDR3 extends over 15 amino acids. The DNA for the CDR3 is TGCGCCAGCAGCTTGTGGTTTCAGGGGCGGCCTGAAGCTTTCTTT. Protein sequence: CASSLWFQGRPEAFF.

V is TRBV10-3 and J is TRBJ1-1; D gene uncertain. The CDR3 contains 13 residues. The V end lost 4 bases, the J end lost 0 bases, and 6 bases lay between the germline ends. Germline CDR1 is ENHRY and CDR2 is SYGVKD. CDR3 sequence reads: CAISGDLNTEAFF. The CDR3 coding sequence is TGTGCCATCAGTGGAGACCTGAACACTGAAGCTTTCTTT.

V gene TRBV5-5 combines with J gene TRBJ2-3, with D hard to call. Germline V gene data show CDR1 as SGHKS and CDR2 as YYEKEE (reference sequence). The CDR3 length is 15 residues. V gave up 6 bases and J gave up 6 bases, with 20 bases separating them. The CDR3 nucleotides are TGTGCCAGCAACCCCCGTGCGTGGGTTGGGGATACGCAGTATTTT. This sequence encodes CASNPRAWVGDTQYF.

The gene calls are TRBV30 and TRBJ2-2; D is possibly TRBD2 (6 bases). The CDR3 is made up of 14 amino acids. Trimming removed 3 bases at V and 3 bases at J, with 11 bases between. Germline CDR1 reads GTSNPN; CDR2 reads SVGIG (reference sequence). CDR3 residues: CAWRGREYTGELFF. As DNA, the CDR3 is TGTGCCTGGAGGGGTCGGGAGTACACCGGGGAGCTGTTTTTT.

This clone came up once. This rearrangement joins TRBV28 to TRBJ2-3, with TRBD2 matching 10 bases. The CDR3 runs to 19 residues. V lost 5 bases to trimming and J lost 5 bases; unmatched junction nucleotides: 19. Germline assignment: CDR1 MDHEN and CDR2 SYDVKM. The CDR3 region has the DNA TGTGCCAGCAGTCTCAGGGGGGCTAGCGGGAGAGGAGTGGAAGATACGCAGTATTTT. Encoded protein: CASSLRGASGRGVEDTQYF. The whole variable domain, filled in from reference TRBV28 and TRBJ2-3, reads DVKVTQSSRYLVKRTGEKVFLECVQDMDHENMFWYRQDPGLGLRLIYFSYDVKMKEKGDIPEGYSVSREKKERFSLILESASTNQTSMYLCASSLRGASGRGVEDTQYFGPGTRLTVL.

This chain joins TRBV28 and TRBJ2-3; D ambiguous. The CDR3 is 17 amino acids. CDR1 is MDHEN, CDR2 SYDVKM, per germline. V was shortened by 5 bases and J by 4 bases, with 22 bases between the two germline ends. The CDR3 loop reads CASSPPSEPRCADTQYF. The CDR3 DNA follows: TGTGCCAGCAGTCCCCCCTCGGAACCTCGATGCGCAGATACGCAGTATTTT.

This clone has a single count. The chain's CDR3 is CASSLGVVELVTDTNEQFF. Here the CDR3 DNA reads TGTGCCAGCAGCTTGGGGGTGGTAGAACTGGTGACCGACACCAATGAGCAGTTCTTC. The V call is TRBV5-6, the J call TRBJ2-1, with D hard to call. Looked up from germline, CDR1 is SGHDT and CDR2 is YYEEEE. CDR3 size: 19 residues. Trimming shortened V by 0 bases and J by 6 bases, and 25 bases separated the two germline ends.

The chain has TRBV19 and TRBJ1-5; 8 bases are shared with TRBD1. The V gene's germline CDR1 is LNHDA and CDR2 SQIVND (reference sequence). The CDR3 loop spans 14 amino acids. V trimming: 7 bases; J trimming: 4 bases; junction bases outside the gene matches: 6. The CDR3 nucleotides read TGTGCCAGTACAGGGGACAGGCCAAATCAGCCCCAGCATTTT. Translated, it gives CASTGDRPNQPQHF.

The chain uses TRBV5-5 and TRBJ1-1; possible D gene TRBD1, 5 bases. The CDR3 length is 12 residues. Germline V gene lookup returns CDR1 SGHKS and CDR2 YYEKEE (reference sequence). V gave up 3 bases and J gave up 8 bases, with 11 bases separating them. CDR3 DNA: TGTGCCAGCAGCTGGGGGGGAACAGAAGCTTTCTTT. Translating it yields CASSWGGTEAFF. Using reference TRBV5-5 and TRBJ1-1 for the parts outside the CDR3, the full variable domain is DAGVTQSPTHLIKTRGQQVTLRCSPISGHKSVSWYQQVLGQGPQFIFQYYEKEERGRGNFPDRFSARQFPNYSSELNVNALLLGDSALYLCASSWGGTEAFFGQGTRLTVV.

This rearrangement joins TRBV28 to TRBJ2-1; 8 bases align to TRBD1. The CDR3 has 15 amino acids. Looked up from germline, CDR1 is MDHEN and CDR2 is SYDVKM. Unmatched junction bases numbered 3, after V lost 5 bases and J lost 0 bases. The CDR3: CASSHDRGSYNEQFF. Written as DNA, the CDR3 is TGTGCCAGCAGTCACGACAGGGGCTCCTACAATGAGCAGTTCTTC.

The chain couples TRBV14 to TRBJ2-5, with 7 bases that match TRBD2. Germline CDR1 reads SGHDN; CDR2 reads FVKESK. There are 14 residues in the CDR3. Trimming cost V 5 bases and J 9 bases; bases outside gene matches: 12. This CDR3 is CASSVHRGRGAQYF. CDR3 DNA: TGTGCCAGCAGCGTCCATCGGGGCCGGGGGGCCCAGTACTTC. The whole variable domain, remainder taken from reference TRBV14 and TRBJ2-5, is EAGVTQFPSHSVIEKGQTVTLRCDPISGHDNLYWYRRVMGKEIKFLLHFVKESKQDESGMPNNRFLAERTGGTYSTLKVQPAELEDSGVYFCASSVHRGRGAQYFGPGTRLLVL.

The chain links TRBV5-5 to TRBJ2-6, with 10 bases aligning to TRBD1. The CDR3 has 16 residues. Trimming took 4 bases from V and 2 from J; bases not matched to a gene: 3. Germline V lookup: CDR1 SGHKS, CDR2 YYEKEE (reference sequence). The CDR3: CASSPTGGTGANVLTF. Here the CDR3 DNA reads TGTGCCAGCAGCCCGACAGGGGGCACTGGGGCCAACGTCCTGACTTTC.

This clone was seen a few times. In nucleotides, the CDR3 is TGTGCCAGCAGCTTGGACGGGATTACCTACGAGCAGTACTTC. Translation: CASSLDGITYEQYF. This chain connects TRBV5-6 to TRBJ2-7; D may be TRBD2 (5 bases). Germline CDR1 and CDR2: SGHDT and YYEEEE. V dropped 0 bases and J dropped 2 bases, with 9 bases sitting between them. The CDR3 extends over 14 amino acids.

The chain recombines TRBV16 with TRBJ2-7; the D gene is possibly TRBD1 (6 bases). Trimming took 3 bases from V and 0 from J, leaving 15 bases between them. This CDR3 comprises 16 residues. Germline CDR1 is KGHSY and CDR2 is FQNENV. The CDR3 DNA reads TGTGCCAGCAGCCAGGCAACAGGGTATATCTCCTACGAGCAGTACTTC. Amino acids: CASSQATGYISYEQYF.

This sequence joins TRBV15 and TRBJ2-1; D is perhaps TRBD2 (5 bases). V lost 0 bases, J lost 10 bases, and 10 bases lay in between. The CDR3 is 13 residues long. Germline V gene lookup returns CDR1 LNHNV and CDR2 YYDKDF (reference sequence). CDR3 sequence: CATSRERRTEQFF. The CDR3 nucleotides are TGTGCCACCAGCAGAGAAAGGAGGACCGAGCAGTTCTTC.

CDR3 bases: TGTGCCAGCAGCTTTGGGGACAATGAGCAGTTCTTC. Protein sequence: CASSFGDNEQFF. The chain combines TRBV5-4 with TRBJ2-1; D is uncertain. V lost 2 bases and J lost 5, with 5 bases in between. The V gene's germline CDR1 is SGHNT and CDR2 YYREEE (reference sequence). The CDR3 length is 12 residues.

The rearrangement links TRBV28 to TRBJ2-7, with 7 bases matching TRBD2. CDR1 and CDR2 (germline): MDHEN, SYDVKM. The CDR3 covers 15 residues. With V trimmed by 1 base and J by 3 bases, 6 bases remained unmatched. In DNA, the CDR3 is TGTGCCAGCAGTTTATCGGGCATAGCGGGCTACGAGCAGTACTTC. This sequence encodes CASSLSGIAGYEQYF.

The genes are TRBV29-1 and TRBJ2-1; a possible D gene is TRBD2 (5 bases). Trimming removed 6 bases at V and 12 bases at J, with 27 bases between. Germline assignment: CDR1 SQVTM and CDR2 ANQGSEA. This CDR3 has 15 amino acids. The CDR3 coding sequence is TGCAGCGTGCCTTCTAGGAAGGGAGACGGGTCGGGGCAGTTCTTC. It codes for CSVPSRKGDGSGQFF.

The rearrangement joins TRBV28 to TRBJ2-7; D remains ambiguous. V dropped 3 bases and J dropped 6 bases, with 18 bases sitting between them. This CDR3 has 15 amino acids. Germline V lookup: CDR1 MDHEN, CDR2 SYDVKM. CDR3 bases: TGTGCCAGCAGTTTGGTTGGGGTGGCTCTTGGCGAGCAGTACTTC. Translated: CASSLVGVALGEQYF.

The CDR3, as DNA: TGTGCCAGCAGTTTGGGGCGGGAGAAGAATACGCAGTATTTT. Residues: CASSLGREKNTQYF. V gene TRBV11-3 combines with J gene TRBJ2-3, with 7 bases that match TRBD2. The CDR3 loop spans 14 amino acids. Germline CDR1 SGHNT, CDR2 YENEEA. J lost 7 bases, V lost 6 bases, and 10 bases had no gene match.

The rearrangement uses TRBV9 and TRBJ2-2; 10 bases match TRBD1. J lost 6 bases, V lost 2 bases, and 4 bases had no gene match. The CDR3 is 15 amino acids. In germline, CDR1 is SGDLS, CDR2 YYNGEE. CDR3 loop: CASSVRGQGSGELFF. In nucleotides, the CDR3 is TGTGCCAGCAGCGTCCGGGGACAGGGGTCCGGGGAGCTGTTTTTT.

J is TRBJ2-3 and V is TRBV30; possibly TRBD1 or TRBD2 for D (5 bases each). The CDR3 covers 13 residues. From germline, CDR1 is GTSNPN and CDR2 SVGIG (reference sequence). The ends were cut back, 7 bases at V and 8 bases at J, with 19 bases in the middle. CDR3 loop: CASTRRDEGTQYF. For the CDR3, the DNA is TGTGCCTCGACCCGACGGGACGAAGGTACGCAGTATTTT.